The clone carrying this T cell receptor (beta chain) was recorded once. The CDR3 totals 16 residues. Trimming pared 0 bases from V and 2 bases from J, leaving 13 bases between. CDR1 is MGHRA, CDR2 YSYEKL, per germline. These data come from a study of blood T cell repertoires in COVID-19. Study background: Specimens from acute and convalescent COVID-19 originated in the United States, Italy and Spain.

As processed by the authors: Amplification from reference gene primers served as the basis for estimated nucleated cell counts. Repertoires were generated with immunoSEQ multiplex PCR, while TCRdb's copy carries only in-frame clones and drops some. V and J calls and clone size come straight from that table; D and trimming were deduced from the DNA. The sample shows roughly 300,000 clones, about 90% of them seen only once. The Seattle patients, enrolled during active infection, were followed longitudinally. This chain links TRBV4-1 with TRBJ1-2; D is unresolved. The TCR was taken from a woman aged 25 to 39 with COVID-19, enrolled during active disease. The sample taken for sequencing was peripheral blood. The CDR3 DNA reads TGCGCCAGCAGCCAAGAATTTAGTACGTCCAACTATGGCTACACCTTC. Its translation: CASSQEFSTSNYGYTF.